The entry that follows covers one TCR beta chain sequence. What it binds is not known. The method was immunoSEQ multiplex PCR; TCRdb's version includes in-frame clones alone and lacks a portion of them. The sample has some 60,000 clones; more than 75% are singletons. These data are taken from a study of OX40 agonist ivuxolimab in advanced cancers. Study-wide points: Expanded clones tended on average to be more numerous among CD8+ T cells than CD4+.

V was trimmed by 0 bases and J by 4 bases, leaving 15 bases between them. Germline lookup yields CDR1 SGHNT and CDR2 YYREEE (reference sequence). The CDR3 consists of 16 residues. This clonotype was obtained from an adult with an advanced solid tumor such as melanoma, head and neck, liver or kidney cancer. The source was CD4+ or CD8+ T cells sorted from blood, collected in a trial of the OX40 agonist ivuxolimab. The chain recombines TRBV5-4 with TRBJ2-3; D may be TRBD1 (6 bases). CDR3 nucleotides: TGTGCCAGCAGCTTGGATACAGGGTATGGAGCAGATACGCAGTATTTT. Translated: CASSLDTGYGADTQYF.